The rows below give T cell receptor beta chains drawn from one sample of a study of T cells in narcolepsy. Libraries were prepared by immunoSEQ multiplex PCR; TCRdb keeps only in-frame clonotypes and omits some of them. This table has about 27,000 clones, more than 75% appearing once. Input material: CD45RA- memory CD4+ T cells from PBMCs. These receptors all stem from a human donor with narcolepsy. Both conserved end residues are part of each CDR3. D genes are given only for firm matches. Where a row states a size, it is once, few, many or the class of an expanded clone; other rows omit it.

j_gene,d_gene,abundance,v_gene,CDR3nt,CDR3aa
TRBJ2-1,NA,NA,TRBV6-6,TGTGCCAGCAGTTACTCGAGTCGGGGGAATGAGCAGTTCTTC,CASSYSSRGNEQFF
TRBJ2-1,TRBD2,NA,TRBV11-1,TGTGCCAGCAGCCGGACCAGCGGGGGATTGAACAATGAGCAGTTCTTC,CASSRTSGGLNNEQFF
TRBJ1-6,NA,NA,TRBV5-8,TGTGCCAGCAGCTTCGACAGACCCCTCCACTTT,CASSFDRPLHF
TRBJ1-2,NA,NA,TRBV30,TGTGCCTGGAGTGTAGGAGCTAACTATGGCTACACCTTC,CAWSVGANYGYTF
TRBJ2-7,TRBD2,NA,TRBV10-1,TGCGCCAGCAGTGCCACTAGCGGGGGACTCTACGAGCAGTACTTC,CASSATSGGLYEQYF
TRBJ1-3,NA,NA,TRBV19,TGTGCCAGTAGTGAGACGGGGACAGGAAACACCATATATTTT,CASSETGTGNTIYF
TRBJ2-1,NA,once,TRBV19,TGTGCCAGTATCCCTCGACTAGTTCGGGACAATGAGCAGTTCTTC,CASIPRLVRDNEQFF
TRBJ2-2,NA,NA,TRBV9,TGTGCCAGCAGCGCGCGGGGGCGGAACACCGGGGAGCTGTTTTTT,CASSARGRNTGELFF
TRBJ2-7,TRBD2,NA,TRBV6-6,TGTGCCAGCAGTCCGACGACTAGCGGGGGCTCCTACGAGCAGTACTTC,CASSPTTSGGSYEQYF
TRBJ1-6,NA,NA,TRBV18,TGTGCCAGCTCACCACCGCCAGGACAGCTTAGAACACCCCTCCACTTT,CASSPPPGQLRTPLHF
TRBJ1-1,TRBD1,NA,TRBV2,TGTGCCAGCCGTACCGGACAGGGGATGAACACTGAAGCTTTCTTT,CASRTGQGMNTEAFF
TRBJ2-3,TRBD1,NA,TRBV6-1,TGTGCCAGCAGGTCCCGGGACAGGGCAGATACGCAGTATTTT,CASRSRDRADTQYF
TRBJ2-6,NA,NA,TRBV29-1,TGCAGCGTTGCCCGGGACGTACACTCTGGGGCCAACGTCCTGACTTTC,CSVARDVHSGANVLTF
TRBJ1-1,NA,NA,TRBV19,TGTGCCAGTAGAGATGACAGACCCTCGGGCACTGAAGCTTTCTTT,CASRDDRPSGTEAFF
TRBJ2-3,TRBD1,NA,TRBV19,TGTGCCAGTACCGGGACAGGGGGTAACACAGATACGCAGTATTTT,CASTGTGGNTDTQYF
TRBJ1-1,NA,NA,TRBV4-2,TGTGCCAGCAGCCACGGGAAGAACACTGAAGCTTTCTTT,CASSHGKNTEAFF
TRBJ2-5,TRBD2,NA,TRBV7-2,TGTGCCAGCAGCGTAGTAGCGGGGGGCCACCAAGAGACCCAGTACTTC,CASSVVAGGHQETQYF
TRBJ1-2,NA,NA,TRBV5-1,TGCGCCAGCAGCTTCCAGGGCGGCGGCTACACCTTC,CASSFQGGGYTF
TRBJ2-2,NA,NA,TRBV5-1,TGCGCCAGCAGCTTGGCCTATGGCATGAGGGGTTCCGGGGAGCTGTTTTTT,CASSLAYGMRGSGELFF
TRBJ1-5,NA,NA,TRBV7-7,TGTGCCAGCAGCTTAGCTGGTCAGCCCCAGCATTTT,CASSLAGQPQHF
TRBJ2-7,TRBD1,NA,TRBV5-1,TGCGCCAGCAGCGTATTGGACAGGGGGTACGAGCAGTACTTC,CASSVLDRGYEQYF
TRBJ1-4,NA,few,TRBV6-5,TGTGCCAGCAGTTACAGGAATAACGCTAATGAAAAACTGTTTTTT,CASSYRNNANEKLFF
TRBJ2-3,NA,few,TRBV7-8,TGTGCCAGCAGCCCGGCCTCTCCCGATACGCAGTATTTT,CASSPASPDTQYF
TRBJ1-2,NA,NA,TRBV27,TGTGCCAGCAGTTCTTACGTATATCGGCAGGGTAGGAAGGATGGCTACACCTTC,CASSSYVYRQGRKDGYTF
TRBJ2-6,NA,NA,TRBV6-1,TGTGCCAGCAGTGAGAGGCGGCGGGCTGGGGCCAACGTCCTGACTTTC,CASSERRRAGANVLTF
TRBJ2-3,NA,NA,TRBV4-1,TGCGCCAGCAGCCAAGGATTTCTCGGAATCCGGAGAGGGGCAGATACGCAGTATTTT,CASSQGFLGIRRGADTQYF
TRBJ2-7,NA,NA,TRBV5-4,TGTGCCAGCAGCTTAATTGGAACAGCCTACGAGCAGTACTTC,CASSLIGTAYEQYF
TRBJ2-3,NA,NA,TRBV4-1,TGCGCCAGCAGCCAAGATCTGGGGGCTACCACAGATACGCAGTATTTT,CASSQDLGATTDTQYF
TRBJ2-7,NA,NA,TRBV10-3,TGTGCCATCACCGAAGAGCCGGGACCAACCTACGAGCAGTACTTC,CAITEEPGPTYEQYF
TRBJ2-7,NA,few,TRBV12-5,TGTGCTAGTGGTTTGCTTGGGGAGCAGTACTTC,CASGLLGEQYF
TRBJ1-5,NA,NA,TRBV19,TGTGCCAGTAGTACCGGTCGGGGGGGATCACCCCCATGGCGGCAGCCCCAGCATTTT,CASSTGRGGSPPWRQPQHF
TRBJ1-2,NA,NA,TRBV6-5,TGTGCCAGCAGTTACGATGGAACGGGTCTCTACGGCTACACCTTC,CASSYDGTGLYGYTF
TRBJ1-1,NA,NA,TRBV6-1,TGTGCCAGCAGTGCGAACAGGGTGTACACTGAAGCTTTCTTT,CASSANRVYTEAFF
TRBJ2-6,NA,few,TRBV27,TGTGCCAGCAGTTTTGGCAGGGGAGGCTCTGGGGCCAACGTCCTGACTTTC,CASSFGRGGSGANVLTF
TRBJ1-1,TRBD1,NA,TRBV7-2,TGTGCCAGCAGCTTCGGACAGGGGGCCTCTGAAGCTTTCTTT,CASSFGQGASEAFF
TRBJ1-5,NA,NA,TRBV19,TGTGCCAGTAGTTTTACAAGCAATCAGCCCCAGCATTTT,CASSFTSNQPQHF
TRBJ2-1,NA,few,TRBV6-5,TGTGCCAGCAGTTACGGATCAGGGGGGCGGTATGAGCAGTTCTTC,CASSYGSGGRYEQFF
TRBJ1-5,TRBD1,NA,TRBV7-2,TGTGCCAGCAGCTTCCAGGGGGGACAGGGGAAGCCCCAGCATTTT,CASSFQGGQGKPQHF
TRBJ2-1,NA,NA,TRBV6-5,TGTGCCAGCAGTAATACAGGGAGTGCCTACAATGAGCAGTTCTTC,CASSNTGSAYNEQFF
TRBJ2-3,TRBD1,NA,TRBV25-1,TGTGCCAGCAGTGATTACAGGGGGCCGGAAGATACGCAGTATTTT,CASSDYRGPEDTQYF